What follows is one T cell receptor (beta chain) and its context. Its antigen has not been determined. No much larger clone is present one base from it, and per-base qualities are unavailable. The source of the sample is a study of blood T cell repertoires in COVID-19 (dated by TCRdb to 2020 to 2021). About the full investigation: Samples covering the acute and convalescent phases of COVID-19 were provided by collaborators in the United States, Italy and Spain. The material from the prospective study consisted of cDNA or gDNA derived from T cells, B-cell-depleted T cells, or PBMCs. Deeply sampled blood TCRbeta repertoires from subjects exposed to, actively infected with, or recovered from COVID-19 were included in the dataset. A freely available public database, intended as a resource for researchers studying the immune response to SARS-CoV-2, is where the repertoires were released. The samples were drawn from the first 160 participants of the ongoing ImmuneRACE study and from 950 to 1,500 subjects provided by 6 global collaborators. A de-identified subject ID, COVID-19 status, age in years and sex were almost always included in the sample metadata. Where available, HLA class I and class II types were taken from metadata supplied by the sample provider and were not determined by assay-based typing. Findings and caveats that apply to the study as a whole: How much clinical and demographic metadata was included differed by source and by participant, and the metadata was provided uncurated.

TCRbeta CDR3 regions were amplified from genomic DNA by means of the immunoSEQ Assay, a bias-controlled multiplex PCR. The source study handled its data this way. The number of nucleated cells in each sample was estimated by amplification of reference gene primers within the assay. To quantify the absolute abundance of each unique TCRbeta CDR3 rearrangement, sequence reads were collapsed and filtered. For each sample, productive Simpson clonality was calculated as the square root of Simpson's diversity index across productive rearrangements. The immuneACCESS repertoire file appears here via TCRdb, limited to in-frame rearrangements. These files lack a portion of the clones; in checked studies, under half of the deficit traces to unresolved V genes, and the cause of the others is not known. That table gives V, J and clone size, and the DNA gave D and trimming. The sample table holds roughly 200,000 clones, of which around 87% were seen once. The ten largest clones capture 0.8% to 1% of the sample.

Another Seattle source contributed samples from volunteer blood donors who had recovered from COVID-19. Each collaborating institution followed its own protocols to collect whole blood in K2EDTA tubes. Collaborator samples were shipped for TCRbeta analysis as frozen whole blood, isolated PBMCs, or DNA extracted from either sample type. Relative to germline, V is 7 bases shorter and J is 6 bases shorter, with 17 bases between their ends. In the germline V gene (reference sequence), CDR1 corresponds to SGHNT and CDR2 to YYREEE. From its cysteine to its phenylalanine, the CDR3 spans 14 amino acids. The sequence is cut down to CDR3 DNA, 42 bases in frame from base 1.

Sequences were obtained from peripheral blood. The rearrangement joined TRBV5-4 to TRBJ2-1, with the D gene uncertain. The receptor's source is a woman under 30 who had recovered from COVID-19. This receptor has the CDR3 CASPAGGLGNEQFF. The sequenced DNA: TGTGCCAGCCCCGCTGGCGGCCTAGGCAATGAGCAGTTCTTC.